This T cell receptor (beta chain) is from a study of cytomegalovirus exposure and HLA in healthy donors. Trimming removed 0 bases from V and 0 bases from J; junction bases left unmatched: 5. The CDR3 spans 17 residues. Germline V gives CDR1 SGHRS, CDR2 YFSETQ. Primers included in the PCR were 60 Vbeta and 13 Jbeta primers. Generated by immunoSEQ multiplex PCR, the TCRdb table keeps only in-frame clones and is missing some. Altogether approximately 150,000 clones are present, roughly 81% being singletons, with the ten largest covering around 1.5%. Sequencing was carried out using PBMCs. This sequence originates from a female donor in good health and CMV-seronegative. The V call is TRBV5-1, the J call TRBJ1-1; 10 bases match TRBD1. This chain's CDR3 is CASSLVQGTGVNTEAFF. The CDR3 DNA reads TGCGCCAGCAGCTTGGTACAAGGGACAGGGGTGAACACTGAAGCTTTCTTT.